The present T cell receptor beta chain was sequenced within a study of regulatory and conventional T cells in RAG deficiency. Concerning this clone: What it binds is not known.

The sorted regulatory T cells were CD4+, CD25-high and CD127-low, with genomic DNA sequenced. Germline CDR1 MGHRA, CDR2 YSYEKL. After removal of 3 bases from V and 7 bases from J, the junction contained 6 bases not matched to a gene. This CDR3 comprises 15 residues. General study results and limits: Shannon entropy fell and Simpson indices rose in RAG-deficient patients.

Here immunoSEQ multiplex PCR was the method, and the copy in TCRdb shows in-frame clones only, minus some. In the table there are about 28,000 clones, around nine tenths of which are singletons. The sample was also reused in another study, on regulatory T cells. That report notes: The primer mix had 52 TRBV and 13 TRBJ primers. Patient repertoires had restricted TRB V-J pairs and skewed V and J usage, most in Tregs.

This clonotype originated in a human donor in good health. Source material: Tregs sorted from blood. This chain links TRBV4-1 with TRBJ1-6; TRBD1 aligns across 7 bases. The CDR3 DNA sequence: TGCGCCAGCAGCCAGGAAGGGGGCAGGAATTCACCCCTCCACTTT. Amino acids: CASSQEGGRNSPLHF.